Listed below are T cell receptor beta chains from one sample, sequenced in a study of T cell repertoires in aging, cancer and after chemotherapy. MiXCR was run by TCRdb on the multiplex PCR reads, yielding one entry per CDR3 protein. Found here are around 1,800 distinct CDR3 sequences, 36% of them singletons; the top ten hold 6.5% to 8%. Sequencing used blood. The source is a human donor with a solid tumor. The CDR3 runs from the conserved cysteine through the conserved F or W. The D gene is left open where the match is weak. Clone size is stated in some rows and not others, as once, few, many or a class when expanded.

abundance | j_gene | d_gene | len | v_gene | CDR3aa | CDR3nt
- | TRBJ2-2 | TRBD2 | 13 | TRBV19 | CASSASGAGELFF | TGTGCCAGTAGCGCTAGCGGGGCCGGGGAGCTGTTTTTT
- | TRBJ1-6 | TRBD1 | 15 | TRBV4-2 | CASSQGTGLDSPLHF | TGTGCCAGCAGCCAAGGGACAGGACTGGATTCACCCCTCCACTTT
- | TRBJ1-2 | - | 12 | TRBV18 | CASSLDSYGYTF | TGTGCCAGCTCTCTTGACAGCTATGGCTACACCTTC
- | TRBJ2-7 | TRBD1 | 16 | TRBV7-2 | CASSLWSGQGIGEQYF | TGTGCCAGCAGCTTGTGGTCTGGACAGGGAATTGGGGAGCAGTACTTC
- | TRBJ2-2 | - | 12 | TRBV29-1 | CSIGTWDGELFF | TGCAGCATTGGGACGTGGGATGGGGAGCTGTTTTTT
few | TRBJ1-1 | - | 16 | TRBV10-3 | CAISEPAAQQNTEAFF | TGTGCCATCAGTGAACCGGCGGCACAGCAGAACACTGAAGCTTTCTTT
- | TRBJ2-5 | - | 17 | TRBV5-5 | CASSLDGLIRGGETQYF | TGTGCCAGCAGCTTAGACGGACTAATCCGGGGTGGGGAGACCCAGTACTTC
- | TRBJ2-1 | TRBD2 | 16 | TRBV5-6 | CASSRSSGRVYNEQFF | TGTGCCAGCAGCCGGTCTAGCGGGAGGGTTTACAATGAGCAGTTCTTC
- | TRBJ2-1 | TRBD2 | 16 | TRBV19 | CASSRGGAGGLHEQFF | TGTGCCAGTAGCCGCGGGGGGGCGGGAGGCCTCCATGAGCAGTTCTTC
few | TRBJ2-3 | - | 18 | TRBV5-6 | CASSLSLGGWGGTDTQYF | TGTGCCAGCAGCTTGTCTTTGGGGGGCTGGGGCGGCACAGATACGCAGTATTTT
few | TRBJ2-7 | - | 15 | TRBV18 | CASSPGQLDSYEQYF | TGTGCCAGCTCCCCCGGACAGCTGGATTCCTACGAGCAGTACTTC
- | TRBJ2-2 | - | 15 | TRBV11-2 | CASSLGTTNTGELFF | TGTGCCAGCAGCTTGGGCACAACGAACACCGGGGAGCTGTTTTTT
- | TRBJ2-1 | - | 14 | TRBV15 | CATSKSGQYNEQFF | TGTGCCACCAGCAAAAGTGGACAGTACAATGAGCAGTTCTTC